These 7 T cell receptor beta chains came from one sample sequenced in a study of T cells after yellow fever vaccination. One entry per CDR3 protein results from TCRdb running MiXCR on the 5' RACE reads. The table records about 240,000 distinct CDR3 sequences, roughly 7.2% of them present only once. The material sequenced was CD4+ T cells sorted from PBMCs, taken 15 days after the yellow fever booster vaccination. The origin of the receptors is a man younger than 45 who received the YFV17D yellow fever vaccine.

V and J are TRBV19 and TRBJ2-1, with 7 bases fitting TRBD2. J lost 9 bases, V lost 3 bases, and 11 bases had no gene match. Germline-derived CDR1 and CDR2 are LNHDA and SQIVND (reference sequence). The CDR3 has 15 residues. In nucleotides, the CDR3 is TGTGCCAGTAGTATGTCGAGGGACTATTCGGGTGAGCAGTTCTTC. Translation gives CASSMSRDYSGEQFF.

The CDR3 region is CASSFGTSGADTQYF. The CDR3 DNA sequence: TGTGCCAGCAGTTTTGGGACTAGCGGGGCCGATACGCAGTATTTT. This chain connects TRBV12-3 or TRBV12-4 to TRBJ2-3; TRBD2 matches at 13 bases. This CDR3 region has 15 residues. The ends lost 3 bases at V and 6 bases at J; junction bases unmatched: 3.

This clonotype was detected only a few times. The chain combines TRBV7-7 with TRBJ2-7; 9 bases match TRBD1. This CDR3 comprises 13 residues. Germline V lookup: CDR1 SSHAT, CDR2 FNYEAQ (reference sequence). The V segment lost 1 base and the J segment 5 bases; nucleotides outside the gene matches: 0. The CDR3 DNA sequence: TGTGCCAGCAGCTTAGGACAGGGGGACGAGCAGTACTTC. Its protein product is CASSLGQGDEQYF.

This clonotype was seen ten or more times. The chain combines TRBV29-1 with TRBJ2-5; TRBD1 matches 7 bases. Per germline, CDR1 SQVTM and CDR2 ANQGSEA. The length of the CDR3 is 14 residues. V lost 4 bases, J lost 3 bases, and 8 bases stayed unmatched. This chain's CDR3 is CSVVGRGHEETQYF. CDR3 nucleotide sequence: TGCAGCGTTGTCGGAAGGGGGCATGAAGAGACCCAGTACTTC.

The chain recombines TRBV6-1 with TRBJ2-2; 7 bases map to TRBD2. CDR1 MNHNS and CDR2 SASEGT come from the germline V gene. J gave up 3 bases and V 9 bases, and 7 bases lay outside the gene matches. The CDR3 has 14 residues. Here the CDR3 reads CARSRTSDTGELFF. CDR3 in DNA: TGTGCCAGAAGTCGCACTAGCGACACCGGGGAGCTGTTTTTT.

V gene TRBV5-5 combines with J gene TRBJ1-5, with TRBD1 matching over 7 bases. The germline V gene encodes CDR1 SGHKS and CDR2 YYEKEE (reference sequence). The CDR3 covers 13 residues. V dropped 4 bases and J dropped 7; count of bases not matched to a gene: 5. As DNA, the CDR3 is TGTGCCAGCAGCGTGCAAGGGGGCCAGCCCCAGCATTTT. Protein sequence: CASSVQGGQPQHF.

This sequence joins TRBV7-9 and TRBJ2-6, with D unresolved. The CDR3 covers 14 residues. From germline, CDR1 is SEHNR and CDR2 FQNEAQ (reference sequence). The V end lost 10 bases, the J end lost 4 bases, and 14 bases lay between the germline ends. The CDR3 reads CANSFPQGANVLTF. CDR3 sequence (DNA): TGTGCCAACAGTTTCCCCCAGGGGGCCAACGTCCTGACTTTC.